This T cell receptor beta chain appears in the sequencing data of a study of T cells after yellow fever vaccination. Whole-study findings and limits: When the response was secondary, it was weaker but reached its peak faster, day 5 versus 15. Abundant clonotypes from the bulk population could get into FACS-sorted repertoires as contaminants.

Template switching by 5'RACE produced TCR cDNA, adding a universal primer site and UMIs. TCRdb re-called the 5' RACE reads with MiXCR, one entry per CDR3 protein. The sample holds a few hundred thousand distinct CDR3 sequences, about a sixth seen once. In germline, CDR1 is MNHEY, CDR2 SVGAGI. V was trimmed by 2 bases and J by 3 bases, leaving 5 bases between them. CDR3 length equals 14 residues. This clonotype was counted a few times. No antigen is known for it. The sequence was obtained from a man younger than 35 who received the YFV17D yellow fever vaccine. The specimen was PBMCs, collected less than 6 days after the first yellow fever vaccination. The J gene is TRBJ1-6, the V gene TRBV6-5; D is ambiguous. The CDR3 region has the DNA TGTGCCAGCAGTTACGACATCTATAATTCACCCCTCCACTTT. This codes for CASSYDIYNSPLHF.